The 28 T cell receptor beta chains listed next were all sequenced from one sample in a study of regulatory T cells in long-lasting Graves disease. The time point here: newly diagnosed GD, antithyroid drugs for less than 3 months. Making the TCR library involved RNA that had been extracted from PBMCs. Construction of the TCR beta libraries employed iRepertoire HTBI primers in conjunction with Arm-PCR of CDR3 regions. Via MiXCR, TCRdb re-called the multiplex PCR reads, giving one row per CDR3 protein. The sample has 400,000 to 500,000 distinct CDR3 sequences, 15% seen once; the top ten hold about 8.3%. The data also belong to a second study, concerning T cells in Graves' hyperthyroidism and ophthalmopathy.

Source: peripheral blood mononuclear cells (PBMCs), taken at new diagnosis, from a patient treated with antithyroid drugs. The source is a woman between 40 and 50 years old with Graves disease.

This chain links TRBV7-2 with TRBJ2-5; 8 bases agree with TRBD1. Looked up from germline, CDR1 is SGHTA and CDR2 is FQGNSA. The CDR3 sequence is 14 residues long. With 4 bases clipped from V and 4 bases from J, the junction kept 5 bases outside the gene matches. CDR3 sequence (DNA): TGTGCCAGCAGCTCGGGACAGGTCCGAGAGACCCAGTACTTC. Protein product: CASSSGQVRETQYF.

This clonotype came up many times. The CDR3 here is CASSPRGESTDTQYF. As DNA, the CDR3 is TGCGCCAGCAGCCCCAGGGGGGAGAGCACAGATACGCAGTATTTT. The V and J genes are TRBV5-1 and TRBJ2-3, with D perhaps TRBD1 (7 bases). This CDR3 has 15 amino acids. Germline V gene lookup returns CDR1 SGHRS and CDR2 YFSETQ. V lost 4 bases, J lost 0 bases, and 12 bases lay in between.

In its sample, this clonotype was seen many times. In DNA form, the CDR3 reads TGTGCCAGCAGTTTAGGAAAGGGGGGGAGAGAATCCTACGAGCAGTACTTC. This codes for CASSLGKGGRESYEQYF. V usage is TRBV12-3 or TRBV12-4 and J usage is TRBJ2-7; a weak D match, TRBD2 (7 bases). Trimming took 1 base from V and 1 from J, leaving 17 bases between them. CDR3 length: 17 amino acids.

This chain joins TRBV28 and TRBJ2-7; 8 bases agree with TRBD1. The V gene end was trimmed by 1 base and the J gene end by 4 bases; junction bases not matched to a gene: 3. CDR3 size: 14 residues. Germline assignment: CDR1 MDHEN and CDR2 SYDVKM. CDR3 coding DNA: TGTGCCAGCAGTTTATTGCACAGGGGGTACGAGCAGTACTTC. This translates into CASSLLHRGYEQYF.

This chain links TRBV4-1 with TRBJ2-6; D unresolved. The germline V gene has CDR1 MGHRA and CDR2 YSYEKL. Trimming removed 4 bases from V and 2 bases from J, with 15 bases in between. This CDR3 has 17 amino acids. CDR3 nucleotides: TGCGCCAGCAGCCCTCCCGGTTGGCCAGCTGGGGCCAACGTCCTGACTTTC. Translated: CASSPPGWPAGANVLTF.

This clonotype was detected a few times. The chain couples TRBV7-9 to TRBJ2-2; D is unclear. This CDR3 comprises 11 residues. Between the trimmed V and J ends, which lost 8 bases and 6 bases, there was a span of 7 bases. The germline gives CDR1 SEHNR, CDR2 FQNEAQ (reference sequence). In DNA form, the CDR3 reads TGTGCCAGCTTACCCCCCGGGGAGCTGTTTTTT. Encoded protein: CASLPPGELFF.

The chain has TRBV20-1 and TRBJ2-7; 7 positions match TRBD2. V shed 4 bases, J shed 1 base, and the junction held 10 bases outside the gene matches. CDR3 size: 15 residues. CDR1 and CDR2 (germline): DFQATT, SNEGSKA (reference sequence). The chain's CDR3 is CSATGGAQVSYEQYF. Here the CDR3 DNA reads TGCAGTGCTACGGGGGGTGCCCAAGTGTCCTACGAGCAGTACTTC.

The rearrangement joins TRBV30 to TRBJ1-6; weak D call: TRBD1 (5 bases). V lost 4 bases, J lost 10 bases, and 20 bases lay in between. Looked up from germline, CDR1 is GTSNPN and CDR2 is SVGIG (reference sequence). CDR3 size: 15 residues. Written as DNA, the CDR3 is TGTGCCTGGACCCGGGAGTGGGGGTTTGGGTCACCCCTCCACTTT. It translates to CAWTREWGFGSPLHF. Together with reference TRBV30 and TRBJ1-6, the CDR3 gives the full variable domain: SQTIHQWPATLVQPVGSPLSLECTVEGTSNPNLYWYRQAAGRGLQLLFYSVGIGQISSEVPQNLSASRPQDRQFILSSKKLLLSDSGFYLCAWTREWGFGSPLHFGNGTRLTVT.

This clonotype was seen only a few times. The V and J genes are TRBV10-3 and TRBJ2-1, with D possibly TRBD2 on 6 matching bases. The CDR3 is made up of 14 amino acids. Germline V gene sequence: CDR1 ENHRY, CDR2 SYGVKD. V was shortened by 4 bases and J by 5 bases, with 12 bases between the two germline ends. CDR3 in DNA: TGTGCCATCAGTGGGAGGGTCGGACACAATGAGCAGTTCTTC. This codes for CAISGRVGHNEQFF.

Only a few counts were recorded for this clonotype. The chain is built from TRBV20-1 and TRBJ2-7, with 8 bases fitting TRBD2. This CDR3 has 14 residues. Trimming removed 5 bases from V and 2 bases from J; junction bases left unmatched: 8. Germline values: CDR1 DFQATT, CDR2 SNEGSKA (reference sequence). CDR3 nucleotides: TGCAGTGCTTCCCATCCGGGAGGGACCTACGAGCAGTACTTC. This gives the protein CSASHPGGTYEQYF.

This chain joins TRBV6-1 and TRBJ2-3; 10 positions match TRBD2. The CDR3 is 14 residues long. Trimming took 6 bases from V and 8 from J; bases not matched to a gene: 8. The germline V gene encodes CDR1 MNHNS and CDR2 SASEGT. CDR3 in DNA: TGTGCCAGCAGCTCGATAGCGGGAGGTGGTACGCAGTATTTT. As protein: CASSSIAGGGTQYF.

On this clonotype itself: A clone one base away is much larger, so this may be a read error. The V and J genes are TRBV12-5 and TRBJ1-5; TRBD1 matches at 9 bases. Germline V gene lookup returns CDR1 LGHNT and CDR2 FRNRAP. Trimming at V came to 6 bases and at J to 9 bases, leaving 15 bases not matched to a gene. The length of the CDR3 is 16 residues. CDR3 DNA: TGTGCTAGTGGGTCCGCCCGGACAGGGGTTCCTCGGCCCCAGCATTTT. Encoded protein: CASGSARTGVPRPQHF.

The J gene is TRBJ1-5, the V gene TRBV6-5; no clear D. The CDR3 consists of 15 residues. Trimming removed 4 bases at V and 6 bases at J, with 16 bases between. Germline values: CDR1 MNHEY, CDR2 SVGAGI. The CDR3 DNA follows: TGTGCCAGCAGTTGCTTCGGGGTGCGGGGTCAGCCCCAGCATTTT. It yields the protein CASSCFGVRGQPQHF.

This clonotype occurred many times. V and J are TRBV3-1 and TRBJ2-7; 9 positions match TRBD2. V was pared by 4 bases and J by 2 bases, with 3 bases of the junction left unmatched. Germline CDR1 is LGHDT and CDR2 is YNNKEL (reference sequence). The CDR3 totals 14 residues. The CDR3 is CASSRAGGAYEQYF. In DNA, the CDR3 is TGTGCCAGCAGCCGAGCGGGGGGCGCCTACGAGCAGTACTTC.

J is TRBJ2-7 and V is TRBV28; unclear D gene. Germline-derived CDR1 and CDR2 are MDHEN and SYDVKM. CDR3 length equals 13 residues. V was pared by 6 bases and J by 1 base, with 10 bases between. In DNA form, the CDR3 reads TGTGCCAGCAGCAATCTAGGATCCTACGAGCAGTACTTC. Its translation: CASSNLGSYEQYF. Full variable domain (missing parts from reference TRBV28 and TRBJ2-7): DVKVTQSSRYLVKRTGEKVFLECVQDMDHENMFWYRQDPGLGLRLIYFSYDVKMKEKGDIPEGYSVSREKKERFSLILESASTNQTSMYLCASSNLGSYEQYFGPGTRLTVT.

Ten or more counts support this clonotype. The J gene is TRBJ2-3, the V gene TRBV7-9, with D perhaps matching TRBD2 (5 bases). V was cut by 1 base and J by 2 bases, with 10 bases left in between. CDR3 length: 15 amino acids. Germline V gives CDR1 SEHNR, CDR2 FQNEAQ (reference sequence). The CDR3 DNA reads TGTGCCAGCAGCTTAGAAGGGAGCCCCACAGATACGCAGTATTTT. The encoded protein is CASSLEGSPTDTQYF.

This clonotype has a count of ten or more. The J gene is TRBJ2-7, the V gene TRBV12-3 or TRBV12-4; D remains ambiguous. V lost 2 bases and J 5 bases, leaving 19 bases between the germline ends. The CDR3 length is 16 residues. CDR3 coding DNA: TGTGCCAGCAGTTTATCCCCGCATACAAGGTCCCACGAGCAGTACTTC. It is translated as CASSLSPHTRSHEQYF.

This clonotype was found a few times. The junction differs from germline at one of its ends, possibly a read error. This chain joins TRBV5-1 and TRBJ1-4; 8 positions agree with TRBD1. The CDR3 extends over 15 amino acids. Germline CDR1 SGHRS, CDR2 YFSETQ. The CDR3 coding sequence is TGCGCCAGCAGCGCGCTAGGACAGGGTGATGAAAAACTGCTTTTT. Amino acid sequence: CASSALGQGDEKLLF.

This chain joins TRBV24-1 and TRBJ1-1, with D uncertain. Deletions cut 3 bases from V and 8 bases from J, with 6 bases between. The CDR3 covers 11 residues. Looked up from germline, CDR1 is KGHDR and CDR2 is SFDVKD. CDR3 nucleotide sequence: TGTGCCACCAGTGATCTAGAAGAAGCTTTCTTT. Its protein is CATSDLEEAFF.

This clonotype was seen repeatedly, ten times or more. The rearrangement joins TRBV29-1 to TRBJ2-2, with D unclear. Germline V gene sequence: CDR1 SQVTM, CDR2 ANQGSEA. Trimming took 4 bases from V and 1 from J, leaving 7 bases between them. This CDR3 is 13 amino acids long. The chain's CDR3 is CSVAGMNTGELFF. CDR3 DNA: TGCAGCGTTGCCGGAATGAACACCGGGGAGCTGTTTTTT.

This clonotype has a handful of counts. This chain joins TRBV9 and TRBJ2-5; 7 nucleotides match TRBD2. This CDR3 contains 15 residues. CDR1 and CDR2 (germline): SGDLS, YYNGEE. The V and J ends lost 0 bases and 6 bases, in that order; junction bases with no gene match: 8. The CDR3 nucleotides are TGTGCCAGCAGCGTAGGGGCTAGCGGAGGGAAGACCCAGTACTTC. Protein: CASSVGASGGKTQYF.

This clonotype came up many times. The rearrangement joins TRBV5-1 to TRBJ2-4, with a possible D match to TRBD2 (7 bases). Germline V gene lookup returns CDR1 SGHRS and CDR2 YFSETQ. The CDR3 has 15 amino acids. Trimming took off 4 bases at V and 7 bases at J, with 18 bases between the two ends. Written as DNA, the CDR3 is TGCGCCAGCAGCAAGGGGGAGGGCCTTTGGAACATTCAGTACTTC. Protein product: CASSKGEGLWNIQYF.

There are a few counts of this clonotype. This CDR3 is CASSLGGDLAKNIQYF. The CDR3 region has the DNA TGTGCCAGCAGCTTGGGCGGGGATTTAGCCAAAAACATTCAGTACTTC. The chain combines TRBV5-4 with TRBJ2-4, with D perhaps matching TRBD2 (6 bases). Germline V lookup: CDR1 SGHNT, CDR2 YYREEE (reference sequence). CDR3 length: 16 amino acids. Trimming cost V 0 bases and J 0 bases, with 10 bases left between them. The full variable domain, rest sourced from reference TRBV5-4 and TRBJ2-4, is ETGVTQSPTHLIKTRGQQVTLRCSSQSGHNTVSWYQQALGQGPQFIFQYYREEENGRGNFPPRFSGLQFPNYSSELNVNALELDDSALYLCASSLGGDLAKNIQYFGAGTRLSVL.

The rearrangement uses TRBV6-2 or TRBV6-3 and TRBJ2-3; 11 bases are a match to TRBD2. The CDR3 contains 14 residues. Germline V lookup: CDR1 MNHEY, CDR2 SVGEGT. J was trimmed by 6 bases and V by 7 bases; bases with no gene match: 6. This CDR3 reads CASTELAGVDTQYF. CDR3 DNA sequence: TGTGCCAGCACCGAACTAGCGGGAGTGGATACGCAGTATTTT.

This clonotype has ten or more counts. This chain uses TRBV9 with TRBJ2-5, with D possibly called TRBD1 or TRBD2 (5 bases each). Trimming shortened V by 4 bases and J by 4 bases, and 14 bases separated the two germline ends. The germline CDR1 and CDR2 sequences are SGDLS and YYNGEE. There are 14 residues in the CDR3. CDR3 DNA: TGTGCCAGCAGCTCCGGGACCACTCTAGAGACCCAGTACTTC. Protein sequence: CASSSGTTLETQYF.

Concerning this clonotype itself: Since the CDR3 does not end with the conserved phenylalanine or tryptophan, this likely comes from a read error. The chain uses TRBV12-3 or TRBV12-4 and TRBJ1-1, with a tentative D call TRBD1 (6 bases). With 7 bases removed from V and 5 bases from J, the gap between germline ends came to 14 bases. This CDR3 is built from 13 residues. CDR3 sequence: CASTHAGVTEAFL. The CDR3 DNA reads TGTGCCAGCACCCACGCAGGGGTGACTGAAGCTTTCCTT.

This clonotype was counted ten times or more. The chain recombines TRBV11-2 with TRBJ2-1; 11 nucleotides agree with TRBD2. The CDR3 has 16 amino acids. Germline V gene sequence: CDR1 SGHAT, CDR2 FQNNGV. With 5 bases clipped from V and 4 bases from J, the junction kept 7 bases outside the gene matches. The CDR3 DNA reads TGTGCCAGCAGCGACGAAAGGACTAGCGGGTACAATGAGCAGTTCTTC. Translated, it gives CASSDERTSGYNEQFF.

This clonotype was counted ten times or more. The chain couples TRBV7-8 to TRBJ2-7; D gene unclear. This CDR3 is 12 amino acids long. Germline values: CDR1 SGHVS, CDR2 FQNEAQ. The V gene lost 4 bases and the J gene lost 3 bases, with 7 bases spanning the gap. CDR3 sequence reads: CASSSNVYEQYF. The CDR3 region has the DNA TGTGCCAGCAGCTCGAATGTCTACGAGCAGTACTTC.